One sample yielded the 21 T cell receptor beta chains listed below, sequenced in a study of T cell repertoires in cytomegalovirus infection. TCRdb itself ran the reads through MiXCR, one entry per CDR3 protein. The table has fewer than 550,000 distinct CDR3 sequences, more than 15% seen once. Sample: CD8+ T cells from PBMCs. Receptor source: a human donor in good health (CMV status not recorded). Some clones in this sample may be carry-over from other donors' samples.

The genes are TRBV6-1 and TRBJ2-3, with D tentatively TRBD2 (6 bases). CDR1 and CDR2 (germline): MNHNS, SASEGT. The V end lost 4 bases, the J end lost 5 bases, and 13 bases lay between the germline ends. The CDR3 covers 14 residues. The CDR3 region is CASSGPGVVDTQYF. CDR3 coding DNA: TGTGCCAGCAGTGGCCCGGGAGTCGTAGATACGCAGTATTTT.

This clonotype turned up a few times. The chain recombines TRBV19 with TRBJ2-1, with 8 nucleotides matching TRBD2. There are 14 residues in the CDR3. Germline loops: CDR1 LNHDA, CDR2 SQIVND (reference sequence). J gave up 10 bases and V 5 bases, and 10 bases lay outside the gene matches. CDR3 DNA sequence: TGTGCCAGTAGTGCCAAGGGGCGGGGGGTAGAGCAGTTCTTC. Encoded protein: CASSAKGRGVEQFF. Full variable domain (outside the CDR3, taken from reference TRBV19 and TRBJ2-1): DGGITQSPKYLFRKEGQNVTLSCEQNLNHDAMYWYRQDPGQGLRLIYYSQIVNDFQKGDIAEGYSVSREKKESFPLTVTSAQKNPTAFYLCASSAKGRGVEQFFGPGTRLTVL.

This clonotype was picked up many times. The CDR3 loop is CASSLTPSGPRNTGELFF. The DNA of the CDR3 is TGTGCCAGCAGCCTTACTCCCTCGGGACCAAGGAACACCGGGGAGCTGTTTTTT. The chain couples TRBV28 to TRBJ2-2; D is tentatively TRBD1 or TRBD2 (5 bases each). The CDR3 totals 18 residues. Germline assignment: CDR1 MDHEN and CDR2 SYDVKM. The V gene lost 6 bases and the J gene lost 1 base, with 21 bases spanning the gap.

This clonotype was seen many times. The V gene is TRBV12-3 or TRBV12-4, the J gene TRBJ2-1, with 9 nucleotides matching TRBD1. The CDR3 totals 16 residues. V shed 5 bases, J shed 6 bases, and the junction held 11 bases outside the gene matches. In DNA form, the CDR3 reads TGTGCCAGCAGTCCAATGGGACAGGGAGGTTTCAATGAGCAGTTCTTC. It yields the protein CASSPMGQGGFNEQFF.

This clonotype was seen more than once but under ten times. CDR3 in amino acids: CASSLLVGADTQYF. In nucleotides, the CDR3 is TGCGCCAGCAGCTTGTTAGTCGGAGCAGATACGCAGTATTTT. This chain uses TRBV5-1 with TRBJ2-3; D gene ambiguous. Trimming removed 1 base at V and 4 bases at J, with 10 bases between. The CDR3 length is 14 residues. CDR1 is SGHRS, CDR2 YFSETQ, per germline.

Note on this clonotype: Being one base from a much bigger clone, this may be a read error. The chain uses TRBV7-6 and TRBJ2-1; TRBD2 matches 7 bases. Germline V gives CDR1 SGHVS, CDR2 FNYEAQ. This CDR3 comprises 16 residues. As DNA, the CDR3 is TGTCCCAGCAGCTTAGCCTCGGGACTACCCTACAATGAGCAGTTCTTC. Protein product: CPSSLASGLPYNEQFF.

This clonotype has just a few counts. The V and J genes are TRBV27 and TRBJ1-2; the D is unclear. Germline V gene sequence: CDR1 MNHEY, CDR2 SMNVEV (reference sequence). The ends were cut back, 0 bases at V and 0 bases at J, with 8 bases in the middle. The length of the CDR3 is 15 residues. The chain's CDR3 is CASSLSPGANYGYTF. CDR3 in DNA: TGTGCCAGCAGTTTATCCCCCGGGGCTAACTATGGCTACACCTTC.

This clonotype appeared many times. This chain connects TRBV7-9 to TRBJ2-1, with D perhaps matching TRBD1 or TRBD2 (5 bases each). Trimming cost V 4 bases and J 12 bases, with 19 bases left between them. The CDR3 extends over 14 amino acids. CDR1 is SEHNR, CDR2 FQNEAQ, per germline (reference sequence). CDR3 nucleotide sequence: TGTGCCAGCAGCTCGGGAAGGGGCAGAGGCGGGCAGTTCTTC. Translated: CASSSGRGRGGQFF.

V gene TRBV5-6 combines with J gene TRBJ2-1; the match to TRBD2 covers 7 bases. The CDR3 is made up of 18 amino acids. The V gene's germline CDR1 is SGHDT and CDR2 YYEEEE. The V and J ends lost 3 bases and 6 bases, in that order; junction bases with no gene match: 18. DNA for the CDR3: TGTGCCAGCAGCTCTTGGGGACTACCGCAGCAGCGAGGCAATGAGCAGTTCTTC. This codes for CASSSWGLPQQRGNEQFF.

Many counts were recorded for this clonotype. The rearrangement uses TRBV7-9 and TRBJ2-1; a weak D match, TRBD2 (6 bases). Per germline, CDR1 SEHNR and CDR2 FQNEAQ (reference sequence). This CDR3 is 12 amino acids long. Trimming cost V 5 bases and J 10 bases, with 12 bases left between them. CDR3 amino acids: CASSRGTAEQFF. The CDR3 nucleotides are TGTGCCAGCAGCCGCGGGACTGCAGAGCAGTTCTTC. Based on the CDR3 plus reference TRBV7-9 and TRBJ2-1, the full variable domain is DTGVSQNPRHKITKRGQNVTFRCDPISEHNRLYWYRQTLGQGPEFLTYFQNEAQLEKSRLLSDRFSAERPKGSFSTLEIQRTEQGDSAMYLCASSRGTAEQFFGPGTRLTVL.

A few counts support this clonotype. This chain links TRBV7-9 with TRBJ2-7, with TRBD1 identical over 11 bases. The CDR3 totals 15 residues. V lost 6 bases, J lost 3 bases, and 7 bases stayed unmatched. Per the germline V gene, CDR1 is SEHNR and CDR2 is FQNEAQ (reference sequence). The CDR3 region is CASSRTGTGGYEQYF. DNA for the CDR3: TGTGCCAGCAGTCGAACCGGGACAGGGGGCTACGAGCAGTACTTC.

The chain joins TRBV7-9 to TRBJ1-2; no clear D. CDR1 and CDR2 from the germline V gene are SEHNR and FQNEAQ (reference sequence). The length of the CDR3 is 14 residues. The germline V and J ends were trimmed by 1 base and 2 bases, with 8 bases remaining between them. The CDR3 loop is CASSLVSVNYGYTF. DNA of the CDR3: TGTGCCAGCAGCTTAGTCTCAGTCAACTATGGCTACACCTTC.

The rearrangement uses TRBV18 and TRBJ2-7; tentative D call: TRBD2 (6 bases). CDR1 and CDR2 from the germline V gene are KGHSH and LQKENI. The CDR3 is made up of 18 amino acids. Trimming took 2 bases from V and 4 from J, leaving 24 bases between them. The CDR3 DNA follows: TGTGCCAGCTCACCAACTGATGTACTAGGAGGGGAAAAATACGAGCAGTACTTC. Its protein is CASSPTDVLGGEKYEQYF.

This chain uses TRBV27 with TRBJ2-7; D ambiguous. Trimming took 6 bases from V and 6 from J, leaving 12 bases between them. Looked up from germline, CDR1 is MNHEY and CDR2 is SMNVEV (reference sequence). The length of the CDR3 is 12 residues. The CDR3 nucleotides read TGTGCCAGCAGCTTTAAGGGTGCCGAGCAGTACTTC. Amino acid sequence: CASSFKGAEQYF.

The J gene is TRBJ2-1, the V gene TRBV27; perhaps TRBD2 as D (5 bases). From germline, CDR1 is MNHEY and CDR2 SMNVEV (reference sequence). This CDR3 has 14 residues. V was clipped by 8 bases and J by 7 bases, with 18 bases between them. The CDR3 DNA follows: TGTGCCAGCGGGAGATCGGCAGCAAGGAATGAGCAGTTCTTC. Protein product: CASGRSAARNEQFF.

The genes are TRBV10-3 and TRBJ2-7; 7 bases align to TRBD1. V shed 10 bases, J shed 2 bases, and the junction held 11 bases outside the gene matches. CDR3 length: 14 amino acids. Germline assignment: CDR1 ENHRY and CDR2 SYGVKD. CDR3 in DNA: TGTGCCACCTTGCCGGGGACAGAAACCTACGAGCAGTACTTC. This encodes CATLPGTETYEQYF.

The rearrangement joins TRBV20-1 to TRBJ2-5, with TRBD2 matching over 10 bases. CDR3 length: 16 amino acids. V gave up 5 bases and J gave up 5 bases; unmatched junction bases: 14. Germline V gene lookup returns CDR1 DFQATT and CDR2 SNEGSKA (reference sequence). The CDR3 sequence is CSALGAAGGPFETQYF. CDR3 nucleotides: TGCAGTGCTCTGGGGGCAGCGGGAGGGCCATTCGAGACCCAGTACTTC.

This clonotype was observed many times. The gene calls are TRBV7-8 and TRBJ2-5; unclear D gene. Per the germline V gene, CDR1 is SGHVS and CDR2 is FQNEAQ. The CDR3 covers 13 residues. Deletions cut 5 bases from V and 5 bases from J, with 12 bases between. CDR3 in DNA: TGTGCCAGCAGCCCTCACTCCCTTGAGACCCAGTACTTC. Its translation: CASSPHSLETQYF.

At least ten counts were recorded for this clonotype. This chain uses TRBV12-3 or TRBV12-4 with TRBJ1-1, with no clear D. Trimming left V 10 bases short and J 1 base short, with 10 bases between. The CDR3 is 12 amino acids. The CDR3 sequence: CAIRAPNTEAFF. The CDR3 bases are TGTGCCATACGTGCACCGAACACTGAAGCTTTCTTT.

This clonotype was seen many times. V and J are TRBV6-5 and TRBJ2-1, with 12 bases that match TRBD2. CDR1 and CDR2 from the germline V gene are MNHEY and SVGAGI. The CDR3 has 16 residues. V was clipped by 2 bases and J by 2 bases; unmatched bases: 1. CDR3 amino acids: CASSYTSGRTYNEQFF. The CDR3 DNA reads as TGTGCCAGCAGTTACACTAGCGGGAGGACCTACAATGAGCAGTTCTTC.

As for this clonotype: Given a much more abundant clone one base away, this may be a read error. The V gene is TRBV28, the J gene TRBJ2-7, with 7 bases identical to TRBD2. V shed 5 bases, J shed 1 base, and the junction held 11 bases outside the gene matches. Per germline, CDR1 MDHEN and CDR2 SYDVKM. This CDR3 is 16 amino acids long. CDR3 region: CASSQRDYSRSYEQYF. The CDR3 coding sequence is TGTGCCAGCAGTCAAAGGGACTACTCAAGATCCTACGAGCAGTACTTC.